This TCR beta chain was recovered during a study of T cells in localized non-small cell lung cancer. Study findings and constraints: Appearance in adjacent lung was seen for a median approximately 58 of the top 100 tumor clones.

The CDR3 contains 16 residues. V lost 4 bases, J lost 4 bases, and 6 bases stayed unmatched. The germline CDR1 and CDR2 sequences are LNHDA and SQIVND (reference sequence). A remark on this clone: Antigen specificity is unknown.

Using immunoSEQ multiplex PCR, the repertoire was profiled, and TCRdb retains in-frame clones only, with some absent. The data hold fewer than 60,000 clones, with approximately 83% observed a single time. The rearrangement joins TRBV19 to TRBJ1-5, with 11 bases fitting TRBD1. The source of this sequence is a female donor of 60 years or more with stage II squamous cell lung carcinoma. Sequenced here: peripheral blood, sampled before any cancer treatment. For the CDR3, the DNA is TGTGCCAGTAGTACCCTGGGACAGGGGGGTAATCAGCCCCAGCATTTT. This codes for CASSTLGQGGNQPQHF.